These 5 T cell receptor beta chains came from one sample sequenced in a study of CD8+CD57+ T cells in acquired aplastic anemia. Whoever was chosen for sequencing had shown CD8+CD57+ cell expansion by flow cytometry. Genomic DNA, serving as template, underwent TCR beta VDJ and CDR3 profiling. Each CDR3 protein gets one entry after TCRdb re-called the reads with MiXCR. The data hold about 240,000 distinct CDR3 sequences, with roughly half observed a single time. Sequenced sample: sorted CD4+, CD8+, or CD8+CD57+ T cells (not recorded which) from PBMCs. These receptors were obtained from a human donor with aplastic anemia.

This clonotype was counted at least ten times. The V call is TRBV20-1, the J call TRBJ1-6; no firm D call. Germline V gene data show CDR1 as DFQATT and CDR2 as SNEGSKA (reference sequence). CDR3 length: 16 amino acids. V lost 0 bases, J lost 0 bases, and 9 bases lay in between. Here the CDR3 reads CSARDRGISYNSPLHF. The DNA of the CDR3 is TGCAGTGCTAGAGATCGGGGAATCTCCTATAATTCACCCCTCCACTTT.

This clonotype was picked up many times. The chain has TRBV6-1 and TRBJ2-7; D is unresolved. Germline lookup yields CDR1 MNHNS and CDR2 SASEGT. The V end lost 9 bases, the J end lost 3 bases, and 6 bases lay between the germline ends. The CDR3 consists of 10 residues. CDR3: CASSHYEQYF. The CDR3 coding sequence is TGTGCCAGTTCCCACTACGAGCAGTACTTC.

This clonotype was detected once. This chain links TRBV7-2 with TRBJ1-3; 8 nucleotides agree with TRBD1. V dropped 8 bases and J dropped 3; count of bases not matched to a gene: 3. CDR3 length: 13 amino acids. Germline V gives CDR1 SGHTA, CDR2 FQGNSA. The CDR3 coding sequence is TGTGCCAGCGCGGACAGGGATGGAAACACCATATATTTT. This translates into CASADRDGNTIYF. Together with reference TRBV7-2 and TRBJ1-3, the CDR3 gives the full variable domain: GAGVSQSPSNKVTEKGKDVELRCDPISGHTALYWYRQSLGQGLEFLIYFQGNSAPDKSGLPSDRFSAERTGGSVSTLTIQRTQQEDSAVYLCASADRDGNTIYFGEGSWLTVV.

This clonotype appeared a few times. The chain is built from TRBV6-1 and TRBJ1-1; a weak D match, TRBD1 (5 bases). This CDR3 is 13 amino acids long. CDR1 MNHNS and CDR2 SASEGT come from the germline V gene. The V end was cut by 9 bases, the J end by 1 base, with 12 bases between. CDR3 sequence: CASDIQENTEAFF. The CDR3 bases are TGTGCCAGTGACATACAGGAGAACACTGAAGCTTTCTTT.

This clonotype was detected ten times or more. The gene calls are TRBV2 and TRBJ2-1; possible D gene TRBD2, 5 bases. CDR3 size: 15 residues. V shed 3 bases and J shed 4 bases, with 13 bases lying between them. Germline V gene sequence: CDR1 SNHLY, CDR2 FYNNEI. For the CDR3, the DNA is TGTGCCAGCAGTGACTTGGGCAGCGGTTACAATGAGCAGTTCTTC. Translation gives CASSDLGSGYNEQFF.